The present T cell receptor (beta chain) was sequenced within a study of blood T cell repertoires in COVID-19. The repertoire was sequenced with immunoSEQ multiplex PCR; TCRdb's copy has only in-frame clones and lacks some. The profile shows nearly 110,000 clones, around 82% of them singletons. Germline values: CDR1 SNHLY, CDR2 FYNNEI. Unmatched junction bases numbered 7, after V lost 7 bases and J lost 5 bases. This CDR3 has 15 residues. Sequencing input: peripheral blood. The clonotype was recovered from a human donor in a cohort sampled during active COVID-19. J is TRBJ2-2 and V is TRBV2; 10 nucleotides agree with TRBD2. CDR3 amino acids: CASTAGLALTGELFF. DNA of the CDR3: TGTGCCAGCACAGCGGGACTAGCGTTGACCGGGGAGCTGTTTTTT.